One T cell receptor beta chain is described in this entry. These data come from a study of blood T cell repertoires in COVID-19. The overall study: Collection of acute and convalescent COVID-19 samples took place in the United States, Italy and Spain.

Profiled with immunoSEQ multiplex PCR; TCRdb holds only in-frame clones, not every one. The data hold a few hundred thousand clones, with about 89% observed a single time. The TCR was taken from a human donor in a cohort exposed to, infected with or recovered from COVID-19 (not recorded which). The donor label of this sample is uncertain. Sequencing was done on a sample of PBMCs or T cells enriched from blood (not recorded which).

This CDR3 reads CASSPLRGGSSQYEQYF. The CDR3 nucleotides read TGTGCCAGCAGCCCACTGAGGGGGGGATCTTCTCAATACGAGCAGTACTTC. The chain is built from TRBV7-2 and TRBJ2-7, with D possibly being TRBD2 (7 bases). CDR3 length equals 17 residues. CDR1 is SGHTA, CDR2 FQGNSA, per germline. The V and J ends lost 5 bases and 4 bases respectively, with 24 bases between them.